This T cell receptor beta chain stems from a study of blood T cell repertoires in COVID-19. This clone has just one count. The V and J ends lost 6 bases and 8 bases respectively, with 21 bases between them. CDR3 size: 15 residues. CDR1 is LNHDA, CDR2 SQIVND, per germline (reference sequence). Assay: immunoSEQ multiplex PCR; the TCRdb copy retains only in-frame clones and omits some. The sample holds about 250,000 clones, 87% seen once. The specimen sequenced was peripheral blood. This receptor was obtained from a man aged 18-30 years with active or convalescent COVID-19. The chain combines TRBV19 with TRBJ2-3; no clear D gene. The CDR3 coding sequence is TGTGCCAGTAGAGATCAGTCTGCAGGTTTCGTTACGCAGTATTTT. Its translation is CASRDQSAGFVTQYF.